The present TCR beta chain was sequenced within a study of Graves' ophthalmopathy and Graves' hyperthyroidism. The study amplified TCR beta CDR3 regions using RNA transcripts. Amplification began with first-round RT-PCR using HTBI primers, then second-round multiplex PCR was performed. TCRdb processed the multiplex PCR reads anew with MiXCR; each CDR3 protein has one entry. The sample includes about 660,000 distinct CDR3 sequences, over 40% seen only once; the top ten take more than 3%. Ten or more counts support this clonotype. What it binds is not known. Between the trimmed V and J ends, which lost 3 bases and 5 bases, there was a span of 13 bases. Germline V gives CDR1 LNHDA, CDR2 SQIVND (reference sequence). This CDR3 has 14 amino acids. General study findings and limits: The model's ophthalmopathy progression predictions had just under 71% sensitivity and roughly 72% specificity.

This rearrangement joins TRBV19 to TRBJ1-1; a possible D gene is TRBD1 (6 bases). Sequencing input: peripheral blood. This TCR was recovered from an adult man with Graves' ophthalmopathy. CDR3 amino acids: CASSINRVGTEAFF. Here the CDR3 DNA reads TGTGCCAGTAGTATCAACAGGGTGGGGACTGAAGCTTTCTTT.